This T cell receptor beta chain originates from a study of OX40 agonist ivuxolimab in advanced cancers. Whole-study context: Three patients showed partial responses: one hepatocellular carcinoma and two cutaneous melanoma cases. Study-wide points: Clonal expansion was seen in CD4+ and CD8+ blood T cells by week 6 at 0.1 to 3.0 mg/kg.

In this sample, this clone turned up once. What it binds is not known. Assay: immunoSEQ multiplex PCR; the TCRdb copy retains only in-frame clones and omits some. The sample lists 65,000 to 85,000 clones; about nine tenths were seen once. CDR3 length equals 15 residues. The V gene's germline CDR1 is MNHEY and CDR2 SVGAGI. V was cut by 1 base and J by 0 bases, with 6 bases left in between. The source material was CD4+ or CD8+ T cells sorted from blood, sampled in a trial of the OX40 agonist ivuxolimab. This TCR was recovered from an adult with an advanced solid tumor such as melanoma, head and neck, liver or kidney cancer. V usage is TRBV6-5 and J usage is TRBJ2-2, with D hard to call. CDR3 protein: CASSYFGSNTGELFF. The CDR3 DNA follows: TGTGCCAGCAGTTACTTCGGGTCGAACACCGGGGAGCTGTTTTTT.